The clone carrying this T cell receptor (beta chain) has a handful of counts. This sample is part of a study of patients and donors after allogeneic stem cell transplantation. In TCRdb, the RT-PCR reads were re-called with MiXCR into one record per CDR3 protein. The sample holds approximately 640 distinct CDR3 sequences; roughly 2.2% are singletons and the top ten take about a third. This CDR3 comprises 16 residues. V gave up 5 bases and J gave up 5 bases; unmatched junction bases: 9. Looked up from germline, CDR1 is SGHTA and CDR2 is FQGNSA. Sequencing was performed on blood, either unsorted or a sorted T cell fraction (not recorded which). The J gene is TRBJ2-7, the V gene TRBV7-2; the match to TRBD2 covers 13 bases. This clonotype originated in a human donor who was either an allogeneic HSCT recipient or a stem cell or donor lymphocyte infusion donor (not recorded which). It is not recorded whose cells these are; they may come from a transplant donor. The CDR3 here is CASSRTSGSLRNEQYF. The CDR3 region has the DNA TGTGCCAGCAGCCGGACTAGCGGGAGCTTGAGGAACGAGCAGTACTTC.